This section outlines one TCR beta chain sequence together with its context. Its specificity is unknown. This sample was taken from a study of OX40 agonist ivuxolimab in advanced cancers. Study-wide context: Ivuxolimab, an antibody acting as an agonist of OX40 (CD134), was used to treat patients. Intravenous ivuxolimab was administered to patients every 2 weeks at 0.01 to 10 mg/kg. Under the entry rules, prior anti-PD-1, anti-PD-L1 or anti-CTLA-4 therapy was allowed, and about 40% had some. Study observations and caveats: Compared with others, partial responders at 0.1-3.0 mg/kg displayed clonal expansion among the lowest.

The V end was cut by 2 bases, the J end by 5 bases, with 7 bases between. In germline, CDR1 is SGHTS, CDR2 YDEGEE. This CDR3 contains 12 residues. Method: immunoSEQ multiplex PCR; TCRdb's copy keeps in-frame clones and lacks some. Of about 64,000 clones in the sample, roughly 89% are singletons; the top ten hold about 5%. The sample here was CD4+ or CD8+ T cells sorted from blood, taken in a trial of the OX40 agonist ivuxolimab. V and J are TRBV5-8 and TRBJ2-5; D is unresolved. The sequence was collected from an adult with an advanced solid tumor such as melanoma, head and neck, liver or kidney cancer. CDR3 sequence: CASSFERETQYF. In DNA form, the CDR3 reads TGTGCCAGCAGCTTTGAAAGGGAGACCCAGTACTTC.